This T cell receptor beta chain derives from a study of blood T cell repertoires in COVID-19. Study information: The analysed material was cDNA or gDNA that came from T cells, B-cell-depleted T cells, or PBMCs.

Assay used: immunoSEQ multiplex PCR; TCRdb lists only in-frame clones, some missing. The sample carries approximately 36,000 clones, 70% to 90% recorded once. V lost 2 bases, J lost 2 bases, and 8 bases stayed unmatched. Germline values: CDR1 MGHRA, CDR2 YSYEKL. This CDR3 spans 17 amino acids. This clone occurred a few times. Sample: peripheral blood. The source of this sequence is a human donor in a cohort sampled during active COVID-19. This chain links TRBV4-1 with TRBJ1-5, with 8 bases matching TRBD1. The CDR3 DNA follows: TGCGCCAGCAGCCAAAGTGCCCCGACAGGGGGCAATCAGCCCCAGCATTTT. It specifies CASSQSAPTGGNQPQHF.